These 29 T cell receptor beta chains share one sample of origin, sequenced in a study of blood T cells in healthy people across ages. Combining a sample-barcoded 5' primer with a J-beta primer mix, a second PCR ran for roughly 6 to 12 cycles. TCRdb reprocessed the 5' RACE reads with MiXCR, giving one entry per CDR3 protein. The table includes roughly 1.7 million distinct CDR3 sequences, almost 35% detected once. Sequencing input: blood. These receptor sequences come from a woman in her 30s in good health.

The chain combines TRBV6-1 with TRBJ1-1, with D unresolved. V was clipped by 0 bases and J by 7 bases, with 6 bases between them. The CDR3 spans 12 residues. Germline V gene data show CDR1 as MNHNS and CDR2 as SASEGT. CDR3 in amino acids: CASSEAGGEAFF. As DNA, the CDR3 is TGTGCCAGCAGTGAAGCTGGCGGTGAAGCTTTCTTT.

The V call is TRBV5-4, the J call TRBJ2-5; 10 bases line up with TRBD2. This CDR3 is 15 amino acids long. Germline CDR1 and CDR2: SGHNT and YYREEE (reference sequence). Germline trimming cut 10 bases from V and 3 bases from J; bases unmatched to any gene: 12. In DNA, the CDR3 is TGTGCCTCAGAGGTAGCGGGGGGAACAAAAGAGACCCAGTACTTC. Translated, it gives CASEVAGGTKETQYF. The whole variable domain, filled in from reference TRBV5-4 and TRBJ2-5, reads ETGVTQSPTHLIKTRGQQVTLRCSSQSGHNTVSWYQQALGQGPQFIFQYYREEENGRGNFPPRFSGLQFPNYSSELNVNALELDDSALYLCASEVAGGTKETQYFGPGTRLLVL.

About this clonotype: A much more abundant neighbour one base away suggests this may be a read error. CDR3 amino acids: CASRFQGTDTQYF. CDR3 sequence (DNA): TGTGCCAGCAGGTTTCAGGGGACAGATACGCAGTATTTT. The chain has TRBV12-3 or TRBV12-4 and TRBJ2-3; a weak D match, TRBD1 (6 bases). V dropped 6 bases and J dropped 3 bases, with 10 bases sitting between them. The CDR3 sequence is 13 residues long.

Here the CDR3 reads CAIKKTSGGEETQYF. Here the CDR3 DNA reads TGTGCCATCAAGAAGACTAGCGGGGGGGAAGAGACCCAGTACTTC. V gene TRBV10-3 combines with J gene TRBJ2-5; TRBD2 agrees at 14 bases. Germline lookup yields CDR1 ENHRY and CDR2 SYGVKD. The CDR3 sequence is 15 residues long. V was clipped by 7 bases and J by 3 bases; unmatched bases: 4.

At least ten counts were recorded for this clonotype. The chain couples TRBV7-3 to TRBJ2-1; maybe TRBD2 (7 bases). The germline V and J ends were trimmed by 5 bases and 6 bases, with 11 bases remaining between them. Germline V lookup: CDR1 SGHTA, CDR2 FQGTGA. This CDR3 contains 13 residues. DNA of the CDR3: TGTGCCAGCAGCCCCCGGGGGGCCAATGAGCAGTTCTTC. Translation gives CASSPRGANEQFF.

V is TRBV6-1 and J is TRBJ2-5, with 8 bases fitting TRBD2. V lost 8 bases and J lost 5; bases outside the gene matches: 13. CDR3 size: 15 residues. Per germline, CDR1 MNHNS and CDR2 SASEGT. The CDR3 sequence is CASAFAGGEGETQYF. The CDR3 DNA is TGTGCCAGCGCTTTTGCGGGAGGCGAGGGGGAGACCCAGTACTTC.

The chain links TRBV5-6 to TRBJ2-1, with D uncertain. Germline V lookup: CDR1 SGHDT, CDR2 YYEEEE. V shed 1 base and J shed 0 bases, with 11 bases lying between them. This CDR3 is built from 16 residues. As DNA, the CDR3 is TGTGCCAGCAGCTTGCGTATATCAGGCTCCTACAATGAGCAGTTCTTC. This gives the protein CASSLRISGSYNEQFF.

J is TRBJ2-3 and V is TRBV7-8, with unresolved D. CDR1 SGHVS and CDR2 FQNEAQ come from the germline V gene. The CDR3 has 16 amino acids. The V and J ends lost 0 bases and 0 bases respectively, with 10 bases between them. This CDR3 is CASSLAPLGSTDTQYF. In DNA form, the CDR3 reads TGTGCCAGCAGCTTAGCCCCCCTAGGAAGCACAGATACGCAGTATTTT.

This clonotype was seen only a few times. V and J are TRBV10-3 and TRBJ2-5; TRBD2 is a possible D gene (6 bases). From germline, CDR1 is ENHRY and CDR2 SYGVKD. The CDR3 runs 15 residues. Trimming left V 3 bases short and J 4 bases short, with 15 bases between. This CDR3 reads CAISDIAEGLETQYF. The CDR3 DNA reads TGTGCCATCAGTGATATAGCGGAAGGATTAGAGACCCAGTACTTC.

The chain has TRBV30 and TRBJ2-2, with D unresolved. The V gene lost 5 bases and the J gene lost 1 base, with 8 bases spanning the gap. The CDR3 spans 13 residues. Germline values: CDR1 GTSNPN, CDR2 SVGIG (reference sequence). CDR3 in amino acids: CAWAPGNTGELFF. In DNA form, the CDR3 reads TGTGCCTGGGCCCCGGGGAACACCGGGGAGCTGTTTTTT.

A few counts support this clonotype. The chain carries TRBV9 and TRBJ2-1, with 9 bases lining up with TRBD1. CDR1 and CDR2 from the germline V gene are SGDLS and YYNGEE. The ends lost 2 bases at V and 6 bases at J; junction bases unmatched: 3. The CDR3 has 14 amino acids. CDR3 region: CASSVGTGLNEQFF. As DNA, the CDR3 is TGTGCCAGCAGCGTGGGGACAGGGCTCAATGAGCAGTTCTTC.

This clonotype showed up just a few times. The V call is TRBV5-1, the J call TRBJ1-1, with a weak D call TRBD1 (6 bases). V lost 0 bases and J 6 bases, leaving 12 bases between the germline ends. Germline lookup yields CDR1 SGHRS and CDR2 YFSETQ. This CDR3 comprises 14 residues. The CDR3 nucleotides read TGCGCCAGCAGCTTGGTGGCACAGGGATCTGAAGCTTTCTTT. It is translated as CASSLVAQGSEAFF.

Here the CDR3 DNA reads TGCGCCAGCAGCCAGCCCAAAAAGGATGGCTACACCTTC. It yields the protein CASSQPKKDGYTF. This rearrangement joins TRBV4-1 to TRBJ1-2; D unresolved. Germline CDR1 and CDR2: MGHRA and YSYEKL. V lost 3 bases and J lost 6, with 11 bases in between. The CDR3 is 13 amino acids.

This clonotype appeared a few times. The V call is TRBV2, the J call TRBJ2-1; D unclear. Per the germline V gene, CDR1 is SNHLY and CDR2 is FYNNEI. The V gene lost 6 bases and the J gene lost 6 bases, with 15 bases spanning the gap. The CDR3 runs 14 residues. CDR3: CASSAVTQINEQFF. DNA of the CDR3: TGTGCCAGCAGCGCAGTGACCCAGATCAATGAGCAGTTCTTC.

V and J are TRBV2 and TRBJ2-3; tentatively, D is TRBD2 (5 bases). The CDR3 is made up of 16 amino acids. The germline V gene has CDR1 SNHLY and CDR2 FYNNEI. Trimming took 11 bases from V and 1 from J, leaving 22 bases between them. The CDR3 DNA follows: TGTGCCGGCCAAAGGGCATCGGACTTCCGCACAGATACGCAGTATTTT. It yields the protein CAGQRASDFRTDTQYF.

This clonotype was observed many times. The V and J genes are TRBV6-5 and TRBJ2-5; TRBD2 matches at 13 bases. This CDR3 spans 16 amino acids. Germline CDR1 and CDR2: MNHEY and SVGAGI. J was trimmed by 3 bases and V by 5 bases; bases with no gene match: 6. The CDR3 region has the DNA TGTGCCAGCAGTAGAGCCGGGACTAGCGGGGAAGAGACCCAGTACTTC. As protein: CASSRAGTSGEETQYF.

The chain joins TRBV7-3 to TRBJ2-3, with 8 bases that match TRBD1. Germline values: CDR1 SGHTA, CDR2 FQGTGA. This CDR3 is 13 amino acids long. Trimming took 6 bases from V and 4 from J; bases not matched to a gene: 3. The CDR3 protein is CASRTGVADTQYF. In DNA form, the CDR3 reads TGTGCCAGCAGGACAGGGGTGGCAGATACGCAGTATTTT.

There are a few counts of this clonotype. The V gene is TRBV18, the J gene TRBJ2-5; no firm D call. V lost 0 bases and J lost 3, with 11 bases in between. The CDR3 is made up of 15 amino acids. Germline loops: CDR1 KGHSH, CDR2 LQKENI. The CDR3 loop is CASSPPSLKKETQYF. DNA of the CDR3: TGTGCCAGCTCACCACCGTCACTGAAAAAAGAGACCCAGTACTTC.

This clonotype has just one count. The rearrangement links TRBV10-3 to TRBJ2-1, with TRBD2 matching 8 bases. The CDR3 spans 14 residues. Per germline, CDR1 ENHRY and CDR2 SYGVKD. V lost 11 bases to trimming and J lost 12 bases; unmatched junction nucleotides: 18. The CDR3 DNA follows: TGTGCCGTAACTAGCGGAAGGGGGGCAGATACGCAGTTCTTC. Its protein product is CAVTSGRGADTQFF.

The rearrangement links TRBV5-6 to TRBJ1-2; a possible D gene is TRBD1 (5 bases). This CDR3 is built from 15 residues. Trimming removed 1 base from V and 8 bases from J, with 18 bases in between. Germline lookup yields CDR1 SGHDT and CDR2 YYEEEE. CDR3 DNA: TGTGCCAGCAGCTTGTTCATTCAGGGAATGTACGGCTACACCTTC. It yields the protein CASSLFIQGMYGYTF.

A remark on this clonotype: Without the conserved terminal phenylalanine or tryptophan, this CDR3 likely stems from a read error. The gene calls are TRBV5-1 and TRBJ2-3; the D is unclear. V was cut by 1 base and J by 0 bases, with 9 bases left in between. This CDR3 is built from 15 residues. In germline, CDR1 is SGHRS, CDR2 YFSETQ. CDR3 sequence reads: CASSLRPDSTDTQYC. CDR3 nucleotides: TGCGCCAGCAGCTTGAGGCCAGATAGCACAGATACGCAGTATTGT.

This clonotype was seen more than once but under ten times. The chain joins TRBV6-1 to TRBJ1-1; D unresolved. From germline, CDR1 is MNHNS and CDR2 SASEGT. V was shortened by 1 base and J by 6 bases, with 6 bases between the two germline ends. The CDR3 extends over 12 amino acids. DNA for the CDR3: TGTGCCAGCAGTGAAGGGCGACCTGAAGCTTTCTTT. Protein product: CASSEGRPEAFF.

This clonotype was recorded at least ten times. The gene calls are TRBV4-1 and TRBJ1-2; unclear D gene. V was shortened by 2 bases and J by 8 bases, with 9 bases between the two germline ends. Looked up from germline, CDR1 is MGHRA and CDR2 is YSYEKL. The CDR3 loop spans 12 amino acids. The CDR3 loop is CASSQPLGGYTF. The CDR3 nucleotides are TGCGCCAGCAGCCAACCCCTCGGGGGCTACACCTTC.

The chain employs TRBV15 and TRBJ1-1, with D maybe TRBD1 (5 bases). Germline CDR1 and CDR2: LNHNV and YYDKDF (reference sequence). The V end lost 1 base, the J end lost 4 bases, and 19 bases lay between the germline ends. CDR3 length equals 17 residues. CDR3 sequence (DNA): TGTGCCACCAGCAGAGGAATCCGAACAGGTGCACCCACTGAAGCTTTCTTT. Protein sequence: CATSRGIRTGAPTEAFF.

In this sample, this clonotype turned up a few times. CDR3 protein: CSQAGGRTDTQYF. The CDR3, as DNA: TGCAGCCAAGCGGGGGGGCGCACAGATACGCAGTATTTT. The chain carries TRBV20-1 and TRBJ2-3; 10 nucleotides line up with TRBD2. This CDR3 contains 13 residues. CDR1 and CDR2 from the germline V gene are DFQATT and SNEGSKA (reference sequence).

This clonotype was counted only a few times. The V and J genes are TRBV25-1 and TRBJ2-6; D is uncertain. The CDR3 consists of 16 residues. In germline, CDR1 is MGHDK, CDR2 SYGVNS. V shed 0 bases and J shed 2 bases, with 8 bases lying between them. This CDR3 is CASSEYSEPGANVLTF. The CDR3 DNA reads as TGTGCCAGCAGTGAATATTCAGAGCCTGGGGCCAACGTCCTGACTTTC.

Of note for this clonotype: Sequence at one end of the junction differs from germline and may be a read error. The chain carries TRBV7-2 and TRBJ2-3, with 7 nucleotides matching TRBD2. The V gene's germline CDR1 is SGHTA and CDR2 FQGNSA. The CDR3 spans 13 residues. In nucleotides, the CDR3 is TGTGCCAGCAGCTTGACTAGCATAGATACGAAGTATTTT. It yields the protein CASSLTSIDTKYF.

There are a few counts of this clonotype. The chain employs TRBV5-1 and TRBJ2-3; the D gene could be TRBD1 or TRBD2 (5 bases each). CDR3 length: 13 residues. Germline CDR1 reads SGHRS; CDR2 reads YFSETQ. The V gene lost 4 bases and the J gene lost 5 bases, with 11 bases spanning the gap. DNA of the CDR3: TGCGCCAGCAGCGGGGTTGGGGGAGATACGCAGTATTTT. Its protein product is CASSGVGGDTQYF.

This clonotype occurred many times. The chain employs TRBV5-1 and TRBJ1-2, with a tentative D call TRBD1 (6 bases). The V and J ends lost 0 bases and 6 bases respectively, with 12 bases between them. CDR1 is SGHRS, CDR2 YFSETQ, per germline. The CDR3 runs to 14 residues. CDR3 nucleotide sequence: TGCGCCAGCAGCTTGGCCGTGGCAGGGGATGGCTACACCTTC. Protein: CASSLAVAGDGYTF.